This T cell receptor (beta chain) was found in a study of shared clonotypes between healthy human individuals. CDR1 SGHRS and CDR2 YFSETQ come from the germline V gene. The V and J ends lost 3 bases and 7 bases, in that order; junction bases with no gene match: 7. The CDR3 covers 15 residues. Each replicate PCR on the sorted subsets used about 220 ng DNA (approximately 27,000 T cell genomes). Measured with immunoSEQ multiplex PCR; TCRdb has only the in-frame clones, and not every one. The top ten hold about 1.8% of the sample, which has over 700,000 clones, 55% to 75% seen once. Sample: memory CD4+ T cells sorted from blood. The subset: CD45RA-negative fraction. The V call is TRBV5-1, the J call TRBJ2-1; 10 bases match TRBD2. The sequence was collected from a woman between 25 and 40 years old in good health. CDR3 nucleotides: TGCGCCAGCAGCTCCCTGAAGACTAGCGGGAATGAGCAGTTCTTC. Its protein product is CASSSLKTSGNEQFF. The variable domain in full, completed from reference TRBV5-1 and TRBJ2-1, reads KAGVTQTPRYLIKTRGQQVTLSCSPISGHRSVSWYQQTPGQGLQFLFEYFSETQRNKGNFPGRFSGRQFSNSRSEMNVSTLELGDSALYLCASSSLKTSGNEQFFGPGTRLTVL.